This T cell receptor beta chain was retrieved from a study of blood T cells in healthy people across ages. The donors, healthy Caucasians from Russia, were aged about 6 to 100. Samples each yielded at least 5.5 micrograms of total RNA. A second 7 to 11 cycle PCR used barcoded and J-beta primers. TCRdb ran MiXCR on the 5' RACE reads and lists one entry per CDR3 protein. The repertoire holds around 1,600,000 distinct CDR3 sequences, with roughly 43% as singletons. The CDR3 is 10 residues long. Germline V gene lookup returns CDR1 DFQATT and CDR2 SNEGSKA (reference sequence). The source is a woman between 18 and 29 years old in good health. The sequencing input was blood. This chain connects TRBV20-1 to TRBJ2-7; 13 positions match TRBD2. The CDR3 loop is CGGLAGAQYF. As DNA, the CDR3 is TGCGGAGGACTAGCGGGAGCTCAGTACTTC.